A selection of T cell receptor beta chains follows, all from one sample in a study of patients and donors after allogeneic stem cell transplantation. Each CDR3 protein is one row after TCRdb ran MiXCR on the RT-PCR reads. The sample consists of roughly 150,000 distinct CDR3 sequences, more than 20% of them appearing once. The sequenced sample was blood, either unsorted or a sorted T cell fraction (not recorded which). These receptors originate from a human donor who was either an allogeneic HSCT recipient or a stem cell or donor lymphocyte infusion donor (not recorded which). It is not recorded whose cells these are; they may come from a transplant donor. The CDR3 runs from the conserved cysteine through the conserved F or W. The order of the fields is clone size, V gene, J gene, D gene, CDR3 DNA, CDR3 protein. A D gene is named only where the DNA matches it firmly. Expanded clones get a size class; other rows say once, few or many, or leave the size out.

>NA|TRBV10-3|TRBJ2-1|TRBD1
TGTGCCATCAGCGGCACAGGGGCAGGAAACAATGAGCAGTTCTTC
CAISGTGAGNNEQFF
>NA|TRBV6-4|TRBJ2-1|TRBD2
TGTGCCAGCAAGCGGGAGGTCTCCTACAATGAGCAGTTCTTC
CASKREVSYNEQFF
>few|TRBV20-1|TRBJ1-2|TRBD1
TGCAGTGCTAGAGGCCAGGGGGCTAACTATGGCTACACCTTC
CSARGQGANYGYTF
>NA|TRBV4-1|TRBJ2-3|TRBD2
TGCGCCAGCAGCCAACCGGGAGGGTGGGGCACAGATACGCAGTATTTT
CASSQPGGWGTDTQYF
>NA|TRBV7-6|TRBJ2-2|TRBD2
TGTGCCAGCAGCTTTTCGGGAGGGCCGATTCGAATCGCGAACACCGGGGAGCTGTTTTTT
CASSFSGGPIRIANTGELFF
>NA|TRBV7-9|TRBJ2-6|NA
TGTGCCAGCAGCTTAGTTGTCCTCTCTGGGGCCAACGTCCTGACTTTC
CASSLVVLSGANVLTF
>few|TRBV7-9|TRBJ2-1|TRBD2
TGTGCCAGCAGCCCCGGACTAGCGGTGAGCTCCTACAATGAGCAGTTCTTC
CASSPGLAVSSYNEQFF
>NA|TRBV12-3/TRBV12-4|TRBJ2-6|NA
TGTACCTGCCGCCGAGGGGCCAACGTCCTGACTTTC
CTCRRGANVLTF
>many|TRBV11-2|TRBJ1-1|NA
TGTGCCAGCAGCTTAATAAGGGTCATGAACACTGAAGCTTTCTTT
CASSLIRVMNTEAFF
>few|TRBV7-9|TRBJ2-3|NA
TGTGCCAGCAGCTTTTTAGTGGATGTCGCAGATACGCAGTATTTT
CASSFLVDVADTQYF
>few|TRBV6-6|TRBJ1-5|NA
TGTGCCAGCCGCGGGGAGTCAAATCAGCCCCAGCATTTT
CASRGESNQPQHF
>NA|TRBV2|TRBJ1-4|NA
TGTGCCAGCAGTGAATACCAGGGGTCTAATGAAAAACTGTTTTTT
CASSEYQGSNEKLFF
>NA|TRBV4-2|TRBJ1-6|NA
TGTGCCAGCAGCCCTATTTCAAGGGGATCTTTAAATTCACCCCTCCACTTT
CASSPISRGSLNSPLHF
>NA|TRBV2|TRBJ2-1|NA
TGTGCCCACGTGGGGGGCCAGGAGCAGTTCTTC
CAHVGGQEQFF
>once|TRBV10-3|TRBJ2-7|TRBD2
TGTGCCATCAGTGGGCCTAGCGGGATCTACGAGCAGTACTTC
CAISGPSGIYEQYF
>NA|TRBV10-3|TRBJ2-1|TRBD1
TGTGCCATCAGTGAGGTCACAGGGGGGTCGAATGAGCAGTTCTTC
CAISEVTGGSNEQFF
>NA|TRBV3-1|TRBJ1-6|NA
TGTGCCAGCAGCCAAGTTGGGGTTTCTTCACCCCTCCACTTT
CASSQVGVSSPLHF
>few|TRBV9|TRBJ2-2|NA
TGTGCCAGCAGCGGGACGACAGCGAACACCGGGGAGCTGTTTTTT
CASSGTTANTGELFF
>NA|TRBV4-3|TRBJ1-1|NA
TGCGCCAGCAGCCAAGCTCAAATGAACACTGAAGCTTTCTTT
CASSQAQMNTEAFF
>few|TRBV12-3/TRBV12-4|TRBJ1-5|TRBD1
TGTGCCAGCAGTCTCCCCGACAGGGGCAATCAGCCCCAGCATTTT
CASSLPDRGNQPQHF
>NA|TRBV19|TRBJ1-2|NA
TGTGCCAGTAGTAGACTCGACGGTGGTAACTATGGCTACACCTTC
CASSRLDGGNYGYTF
>few|TRBV5-6|TRBJ2-3|NA
TGTGCCAGCAGCTTGGCCACTGCGAAATCGGGAGATACGCAGTATTTT
CASSLATAKSGDTQYF
>NA|TRBV10-3|TRBJ1-5|TRBD1
TGTGCCATCAGTCCCGACAGGGGGTATGAGCCCCAGCATTTT
CAISPDRGYEPQHF
>NA|TRBV27|TRBJ1-1|TRBD1
TGTGCCAGCAGACCGGACAGGGGACCATTAGGCACTGAAGCTTTCTTT
CASRPDRGPLGTEAFF